The sequence of this T cell receptor (beta chain) was determined in a study of T cell responses to AZD1222 COVID-19 vaccine. As for the study in general: The study pooled second doses at about 4 or about 12 weeks.

Points on this clone: What it binds is not known.

The table came from immunoSEQ multiplex PCR; TCRdb's copy has only in-frame clones and leaves some out. Of more than 25,000 clones in the sample, around 90% were seen once. Findings and limits, study-wide: Only six people who got AZD1222 tested seropositive at baseline. The study found vaccine-associated CD4 TCRs spanning spike, dominant at 160-218 and 743-854. Spike-specific TCRs gained breadth and depth after people received two AZD1222 doses.

Germline CDR1 is MNHEY and CDR2 is SVGAGI. Unmatched junction bases numbered 1, after V lost 4 bases and J lost 5 bases. The CDR3 loop spans 12 amino acids. The chain carries TRBV6-5 and TRBJ2-7; 8 bases line up with TRBD1. This receptor was obtained from an adult in good health. The sample in question was peripheral blood, obtained on day 0 of AZD1222 vaccination. This CDR3 reads CASSWTGNEQYF. The CDR3 region has the DNA TGTGCCAGCAGTTGGACAGGGAACGAGCAGTACTTC.